The 30 T cell receptor beta chains below come from one sample, sequenced in a study of shared clonotypes between healthy human individuals. The repertoire was sequenced with immunoSEQ multiplex PCR; TCRdb's copy has only in-frame clones and lacks some. This table holds a few million clones, just under 95% found once. The sequencing input was naive CD4+ T cells from PBMCs. Indicated subset: CD45RA+ positively selected. These receptors were obtained from a man aged 18 to 30 in good health. Some clones in this sample may be carry-over from other donors' samples.

This clone was counted once. V is TRBV6-1 and J is TRBJ2-7; D is perhaps TRBD1 (6 bases). The V gene lost 4 bases and the J gene lost 3 bases, with 19 bases spanning the gap. The CDR3 is 16 amino acids. Per germline, CDR1 MNHNS and CDR2 SASEGT. DNA of the CDR3: TGTGCCAGCAGTGCCCGCAAGGGCCAGGGGATCTACGAGCAGTACTTC. The encoded protein is CASSARKGQGIYEQYF.

This sequence joins TRBV29-1 and TRBJ2-5; TRBD2 agrees at 13 bases. Germline loops: CDR1 SQVTM, CDR2 ANQGSEA. The CDR3 is 13 residues long. J was trimmed by 4 bases and V by 7 bases; bases with no gene match: 3. The CDR3: CSDRLAGGETQYF. The CDR3 DNA follows: TGCAGCGACCGACTAGCGGGAGGAGAGACCCAGTACTTC.

The chain carries TRBV15 and TRBJ2-3, with TRBD2 matching over 7 bases. V shed 0 bases, J shed 7 bases, and the junction held 10 bases outside the gene matches. This CDR3 spans 16 amino acids. Per germline, CDR1 LNHNV and CDR2 YYDKDF (reference sequence). CDR3 region: CATSRDSVGRSNTQYF. As DNA, the CDR3 is TGTGCCACCAGCAGAGATTCGGTCGGGAGGTCCAATACGCAGTATTTT.

This chain joins TRBV7-3 and TRBJ1-2; D is possibly TRBD1 (6 bases). The CDR3 sequence is 14 residues long. Trimming shortened V by 6 bases and J by 0 bases, and 11 bases separated the two germline ends. Germline CDR1 reads SGHTA; CDR2 reads FQGTGA. The CDR3 is CASSSGVSNYGYTF. The DNA of the CDR3 is TGTGCCAGCAGTTCAGGGGTTTCTAACTATGGCTACACCTTC.

The chain has TRBV6-6 and TRBJ2-2; 7 nucleotides align to TRBD2. With V trimmed by 8 bases and J by 6 bases, 6 bases remained unmatched. Germline V gene lookup returns CDR1 MNHNY and CDR2 SVGAGI (reference sequence). The CDR3 sequence is 13 residues long. CDR3 sequence (DNA): TGTGCCAGCCAGCGGGAAGGGGCCGGGGAGCTGTTTTTT. As protein: CASQREGAGELFF.

The chain recombines TRBV2 with TRBJ2-7, with 14 bases that match TRBD2. Germline V CDR1 and CDR2: SNHLY, FYNNEI. Germline trimming cut 8 bases from V and 6 bases from J; bases unmatched to any gene: 9. The CDR3 covers 15 residues. The DNA for the CDR3 is TGTGCCAGCCGGGGACTAGCGGGAGTCGGCGGCGAGCAGTACTTC. This gives the protein CASRGLAGVGGEQYF.

The table lists this clone with a count of one. This chain joins TRBV27 and TRBJ2-3; 7 positions match TRBD2. The CDR3 is 15 amino acids. CDR1 and CDR2 (germline): MNHEY, SMNVEV (reference sequence). Germline trimming cut 5 bases from V and 5 bases from J; bases unmatched to any gene: 10. This chain's CDR3 is CASSPSGAGRDTQYF. The CDR3 bases are TGTGCCAGCAGTCCTAGCGGAGCCGGGAGAGATACGCAGTATTTT.

This clone was detected only once. The rearrangement links TRBV6-1 to TRBJ1-5; the D gene is possibly TRBD1 (5 bases). V lost 3 bases and J 1 base, leaving 22 bases between the germline ends. CDR1 and CDR2 (germline): MNHNS, SASEGT. CDR3 length: 19 residues. The CDR3 bases are TGTGCCAGCAGTGAGAAGGAGATGTCCGGGGCGTTGAGCAATCAGCCCCAGCATTTT. Translating it yields CASSEKEMSGALSNQPQHF.

This chain joins TRBV14 and TRBJ2-7, with D possibly being TRBD2 (7 bases). This CDR3 comprises 13 residues. V was cut by 4 bases and J by 6 bases, with 13 bases left in between. The germline CDR1 and CDR2 sequences are SGHDN and FVKESK. CDR3 amino acids: CASSRNRGGEQYF. The CDR3, as DNA: TGTGCCAGCAGCCGTAATAGGGGGGGCGAGCAGTACTTC.

The gene calls are TRBV6-5 and TRBJ2-7; TRBD1 agrees at 8 bases. The J segment lost 9 bases and the V segment lost 0 bases, leaving 13 bases of the junction unmatched. The CDR3 contains 16 residues. CDR1 and CDR2 from the germline V gene are MNHEY and SVGAGI. The chain's CDR3 is CASSYSMATGASRQYF. CDR3 sequence (DNA): TGTGCCAGCAGTTACTCGATGGCGACAGGGGCATCTCGGCAGTACTTC.

A remark on this clone: This specimen includes other DNA sequences encoding the same CDR3. The gene calls are TRBV6-5 and TRBJ1-5, with a possible D match to TRBD1 (5 bases). V was cut by 3 bases and J by 2 bases, with 11 bases left in between. This CDR3 has 15 amino acids. The germline V gene encodes CDR1 MNHEY and CDR2 SVGAGI. The CDR3 DNA follows: TGTGCCAGCAGTTATGGCAGGGCTGGCAATCAGCCCCAGCATTTT. Translation: CASSYGRAGNQPQHF.

This sequence joins TRBV2 and TRBJ1-2; 7 nucleotides align to TRBD1. Trimming took 6 bases from V and 2 from J; bases not matched to a gene: 12. Germline loops: CDR1 SNHLY, CDR2 FYNNEI. The CDR3 length is 16 residues. The CDR3 bases are TGTGCCAGCAGAGAAACAGGGGCTCTCCGCAACTATGGCTACACCTTC. It specifies CASRETGALRNYGYTF.

Here the CDR3 DNA reads TGTGCCAGCTCACCACCGGCCGGGGTGGGCCATCAGCCCCAGCATTTT. Amino acids: CASSPPAGVGHQPQHF. V and J are TRBV18 and TRBJ1-5; D unresolved. The CDR3 has 16 amino acids. Trimming removed 0 bases at V and 5 bases at J, with 14 bases between. Germline V gene lookup returns CDR1 KGHSH and CDR2 LQKENI.

This rearrangement joins TRBV4-1 to TRBJ2-1; a possible D gene is TRBD2 (5 bases). The CDR3 sequence is 13 residues long. Germline-derived CDR1 and CDR2 are MGHRA and YSYEKL. V lost 4 bases and J 5 bases, leaving 9 bases between the germline ends. The CDR3 bases are TGCGCCAGCAGCCGCGGGCCTAACAATGAGCAGTTCTTC. Its protein product is CASSRGPNNEQFF.

The chain uses TRBV7-3 and TRBJ1-2, with TRBD1 as a possible D gene (5 bases). The CDR3 loop spans 16 amino acids. V lost 0 bases and J lost 4, with 15 bases in between. CDR1 SGHTA and CDR2 FQGTGA come from the germline V gene. As DNA, the CDR3 is TGTGCCAGCAGCTTAACCCAGGGCTCCCTCCCCTATGGCTACACCTTC. It translates to CASSLTQGSLPYGYTF. Full variable domain (rest looked up from reference TRBV7-3 and TRBJ1-2): GAGVSQTPSNKVTEKGKYVELRCDPISGHTALYWYRQSLGQGPEFLIYFQGTGAADDSGLPNDRFFAVRPEGSVSTLKIQRTERGDSAVYLCASSLTQGSLPYGYTFGSGTRLTVV.

Details on this clone: At the DNA level, this CDR3 is encoded by other sequences in the same sample as well. The rearrangement uses TRBV2 and TRBJ2-7; 7 bases agree with TRBD1. CDR3 length: 14 amino acids. V gave up 3 bases and J gave up 3 bases; unmatched junction bases: 5. From germline, CDR1 is SNHLY and CDR2 FYNNEI. The CDR3 DNA follows: TGTGCCAGCAGTGATCAGGGGGTGGGCTACGAGCAGTACTTC. Its translation: CASSDQGVGYEQYF.

This chain connects TRBV28 to TRBJ1-2; 7 nucleotides match TRBD1. J lost 8 bases, V lost 4 bases, and 10 bases had no gene match. The CDR3 covers 14 residues. From germline, CDR1 is MDHEN and CDR2 SYDVKM. CDR3 residues: CASSSQGGDIGYTF. As DNA, the CDR3 is TGTGCCAGCAGTTCCCAGGGGGGAGATATCGGCTACACCTTC.

V usage is TRBV7-6 and J usage is TRBJ2-7, with D possibly TRBD1 on 5 matching bases. The CDR3 spans 8 residues. V dropped 5 bases and J dropped 12 bases, with 5 bases sitting between them. The germline CDR1 and CDR2 sequences are SGHVS and FNYEAQ. CDR3: CASSQGYF. In DNA, the CDR3 is TGTGCCAGCAGCCAGGGGTACTTC.

The table lists this clone with a count of one. The chain joins TRBV5-8 to TRBJ2-6; 9 bases are shared with TRBD1. The ends lost 3 bases at V and 1 base at J; junction bases unmatched: 11. The germline V gene has CDR1 SGHTS and CDR2 YDEGEE. The CDR3 extends over 19 amino acids. CDR3: CASSSPGQGLTSGANVLTF. CDR3 in DNA: TGTGCCAGCAGCTCCCCGGGACAGGGTTTAACGTCTGGGGCCAACGTCCTGACTTTC.

The V and J genes are TRBV5-1 and TRBJ1-1; D gene uncertain. V lost 5 bases and J lost 1, with 12 bases in between. This CDR3 region has 14 residues. CDR1 is SGHRS, CDR2 YFSETQ, per germline. The CDR3 is CASRVEHTNTEAFF. Here the CDR3 DNA reads TGCGCCAGCAGGGTTGAACATACGAACACTGAAGCTTTCTTT.

This chain links TRBV4-1 with TRBJ2-4; 8 positions agree with TRBD2. Germline loops: CDR1 MGHRA, CDR2 YSYEKL. Trimming cost V 0 bases and J 8 bases; bases outside gene matches: 6. This CDR3 has 15 residues. The chain's CDR3 is CASSQDLREGYIQYF. CDR3 coding DNA: TGCGCCAGCAGCCAAGATCTTCGGGAGGGCTACATTCAGTACTTC.

The chain combines TRBV5-1 with TRBJ1-4; a possible D gene is TRBD1 (5 bases). V lost 2 bases to trimming and J lost 8 bases, with 13 bases between them. There are 14 residues in the CDR3. Germline lookup yields CDR1 SGHRS and CDR2 YFSETQ. CDR3 nucleotide sequence: TGCGCCAGCAGCTTAGCGCAGGGTGAGGAAAAACTGTTTTTT. It is translated as CASSLAQGEEKLFF.

The chain couples TRBV21-1 to TRBJ2-3; the table's D call, TRBD1, was not checked against the DNA. TRBV21-1 is shown as a pseudogene. CDR3 length: 18 residues. DNA of the CDR3: TGTGCCAGCAAATTTGGATTGGGACAGGGGGCCAGAACAGATACGCAGTATTTT. Protein sequence: CASKFGLGQGARTDTQYF.

As regards this clone: The sample has other DNA sequences that encode this CDR3 too. The CDR3 sequence is CASSLTGRDTEAFF. The CDR3 DNA sequence: TGCGCCAGCAGCCTTACAGGGAGGGACACTGAAGCTTTCTTT. This chain uses TRBV5-1 with TRBJ1-1; TRBD1 might be the D (6 bases). From germline, CDR1 is SGHRS and CDR2 YFSETQ. Trimming took 4 bases from V and 3 from J, leaving 13 bases between them. The CDR3 is 14 amino acids.

The CDR3 bases are TGTGCCAGCAGCTTGGTCCCCTCGAGTAACATTCAGTACTTC. Translating it yields CASSLVPSSNIQYF. The rearrangement uses TRBV5-8 and TRBJ2-4; unclear D gene. Trimming left V 0 bases short and J 7 bases short, with 11 bases between. Germline CDR1 and CDR2: SGHTS and YDEGEE. The CDR3 runs to 14 residues.

J is TRBJ1-5 and V is TRBV28, with no clear D. The CDR3 consists of 16 residues. The ends were cut back, 5 bases at V and 2 bases at J, with 16 bases in the middle. Germline V lookup: CDR1 MDHEN, CDR2 SYDVKM. Written as DNA, the CDR3 is TGTGCCAGCAGTCCTAACACCGGAGGCGGCAATCAGCCCCAGCATTTT. This translates into CASSPNTGGGNQPQHF.

The chain has TRBV5-5 and TRBJ1-1, with TRBD1 identical over 7 bases. With 3 bases clipped from V and 0 bases from J, the junction kept 8 bases outside the gene matches. This CDR3 is 16 amino acids long. From germline, CDR1 is SGHKS and CDR2 YYEKEE (reference sequence). The CDR3 DNA sequence: TGTGCCAGCAGCTCCGACAGGGTAACTTTGAACACTGAAGCTTTCTTT. Encoded protein: CASSSDRVTLNTEAFF.

This chain joins TRBV9 and TRBJ2-3, with D possibly being TRBD1 or TRBD2 (5 bases each). This CDR3 contains 16 residues. CDR1 SGDLS and CDR2 YYNGEE come from the germline V gene. V lost 0 bases to trimming and J lost 2 bases, with 13 bases between them. The CDR3: CASSVGGRQPTDTQYF. For the CDR3, the DNA is TGTGCCAGCAGCGTAGGGGGACGGCAGCCCACAGATACGCAGTATTTT.

This clone has only one observation. The chain is built from TRBV4-1 and TRBJ1-6; 7 bases agree with TRBD1. The V segment lost 0 bases and the J segment 7 bases; nucleotides outside the gene matches: 15. This CDR3 has 19 residues. Germline V lookup: CDR1 MGHRA, CDR2 YSYEKL. CDR3 DNA sequence: TGCGCCAGCAGCCAAGAGGGCCTCCCTTCCAGGGGGGTAAATTCACCCCTCCACTTT. It is translated as CASSQEGLPSRGVNSPLHF.

This chain connects TRBV7-8 to TRBJ2-6, with D unresolved. CDR3 length: 14 amino acids. V lost 5 bases and J lost 4, with 9 bases in between. Germline V gene sequence: CDR1 SGHVS, CDR2 FQNEAQ. In DNA, the CDR3 is TGTGCCAGCAGCGTAGGTGGGGGGGCCAACGTCCTGACTTTC. Its protein is CASSVGGGANVLTF.